This TCR beta chain originates from a study of blood T cell repertoires in COVID-19. Background on the study: The samples span acute and convalescent COVID-19 from the United States, Italy and Spain. PBMCs, B-cell-depleted T cells, or T cells provided the cDNA or gDNA that made up the material.

This clone was seen only a few times. Participants were aged roughly 18 to 89 years from 20 to 30 US areas. TCRdb keeps only in-frame clones here, not all; method: immunoSEQ multiplex PCR. Of 300,000 to 450,000 clones in the sample, more than 75% were seen once. The material sequenced was PBMCs or T cells enriched from blood (not recorded which). The receptor was isolated from a man aged 25-40 years who had recovered from COVID-19.

The CDR3 DNA is TGCGCCAGCAGCCCGGGACAGACCTTGGGAAAACTGTTTTTT. Its translation: CASSPGQTLGKLFF. The chain carries TRBV5-1 and TRBJ1-4; 7 bases agree with TRBD1. The CDR3 runs to 14 residues. Germline assignment: CDR1 SGHRS and CDR2 YFSETQ. J lost 10 bases, V lost 4 bases, and 10 bases had no gene match.